This entry lists 18 T cell receptor beta chains sequenced from one sample in a study of blood T cell repertoires in COVID-19. The repertoire was sequenced with immunoSEQ multiplex PCR; TCRdb's copy has only in-frame clones and lacks some. The sample records 150,000 to 200,000 clones, 70% to 90% being singletons. Source material: peripheral blood. These receptors originate from a man aged 55 to 70 with acute or convalescent COVID-19.

V is TRBV6-6 and J is TRBJ2-6, with D hard to call. The V end was cut by 0 bases, the J end by 0 bases, with 6 bases between. The CDR3 totals 16 residues. Germline V gene sequence: CDR1 MNHNY, CDR2 SVGAGI (reference sequence). The CDR3, as DNA: TGTGCCAGCAGTTACTCCAGAAGCTCTGGGGCCAACGTCCTGACTTTC. Translating gives CASSYSRSSGANVLTF.

The V call is TRBV27, the J call TRBJ1-5; TRBD1 agrees at 9 bases. Germline lookup yields CDR1 MNHEY and CDR2 SMNVEV (reference sequence). This CDR3 is 16 amino acids long. Unmatched junction bases numbered 12, after V lost 6 bases and J lost 6 bases. The CDR3 DNA reads TGTGCCAGCAGCAAATACAGGGGGCGCGACGGTCAGCCCCAGCATTTT. It encodes CASSKYRGRDGQPQHF.

This clone was found once. This chain joins TRBV7-8 and TRBJ1-1; possible D gene TRBD1, 6 bases. The CDR3 loop spans 16 amino acids. The ends were cut back, 1 base at V and 1 base at J, with 13 bases in the middle. Per the germline V gene, CDR1 is SGHVS and CDR2 is FQNEAQ. CDR3 sequence: CASSLDRASANTEAFF. CDR3 nucleotide sequence: TGTGCCAGCAGCTTAGACAGGGCCAGTGCGAACACTGAAGCTTTCTTT.

The V and J genes are TRBV5-1 and TRBJ2-2, with 8 bases fitting TRBD1. The CDR3 sequence is 16 residues long. Germline V gene lookup returns CDR1 SGHRS and CDR2 YFSETQ. The junction had 9 bases not matched to a gene; V was cut back by 7 bases and J by 1 base. CDR3: CASRQTGTGNTGELFF. CDR3 in DNA: TGCGCCAGCCGACAAACCGGGACAGGGAACACCGGGGAGCTGTTTTTT.

The chain joins TRBV10-3 to TRBJ2-1, with 8 bases aligning to TRBD2. Germline V gives CDR1 ENHRY, CDR2 SYGVKD. V trimming: 5 bases; J trimming: 6 bases; junction bases outside the gene matches: 12. The CDR3 contains 16 residues. DNA of the CDR3: TGTGCCATCAGTAGATCCAGCGGGAGAGGGGCCAATGAGCAGTTCTTC. It encodes CAISRSSGRGANEQFF.

The chain couples TRBV11-2 to TRBJ2-5; D possibly corresponds to TRBD2 (5 bases). The V end lost 5 bases, the J end lost 9 bases, and 16 bases lay between the germline ends. This CDR3 comprises 13 residues. Looked up from germline, CDR1 is SGHAT and CDR2 is FQNNGV. The CDR3 coding sequence is TGTGCCAGCAGCCGCGGATCATGGGAGTCCCAGTACTTC. Protein sequence: CASSRGSWESQYF.

V usage is TRBV10-3 and J usage is TRBJ2-1; D possibly corresponds to TRBD2 (7 bases). Germline V gene sequence: CDR1 ENHRY, CDR2 SYGVKD. Trimming took off 6 bases at V and 6 bases at J, with 15 bases between the two ends. This CDR3 has 14 amino acids. The CDR3 DNA follows: TGTGCCATCAGGTCCGGGGGGCTCGTCAATGAGCAGTTCTTC. It translates to CAIRSGGLVNEQFF.

The chain recombines TRBV28 with TRBJ1-2, with D tentatively TRBD1 (5 bases). CDR1 MDHEN and CDR2 SYDVKM come from the germline V gene. The CDR3 has 16 residues. Trimming took 6 bases from V and 5 from J, leaving 22 bases between them. This CDR3 reads CASSPAGTGGKYGYTF. CDR3 DNA: TGTGCCAGCAGCCCAGCGGGTACGGGGGGGAAATATGGCTACACCTTC.

The rearrangement links TRBV3-1 (or the pseudogene TRBV3-2) to TRBJ2-1, with D perhaps matching TRBD2 (5 bases). Trimming shortened V by 3 bases and J by 7 bases, and 10 bases separated the two germline ends. The CDR3 spans 13 residues. The germline gives CDR1 LGHDT, CDR2 YNNKEL (reference sequence). In DNA, the CDR3 is TGTGCCAGCAGCCACGGTTCGGGAAATGAGCAGTTCTTC. Translated, it gives CASSHGSGNEQFF.

The DNA for the CDR3 is TGTGCCAGCAGCCGGACACCTCTAGCGGGGGGCAATGAGCAGTTCTTC. This codes for CASSRTPLAGGNEQFF. The genes are TRBV3-1 (or the pseudogene TRBV3-2) and TRBJ2-1, with 11 positions matching TRBD2. The CDR3 length is 16 residues. J was trimmed by 6 bases and V by 4 bases; bases with no gene match: 8. Germline CDR1 reads LGHDT; CDR2 reads YNNKEL (reference sequence).

The chain links TRBV5-1 to TRBJ2-7, with D tentatively TRBD2 (6 bases). Looked up from germline, CDR1 is SGHRS and CDR2 is YFSETQ. Trimming took off 6 bases at V and 6 bases at J, with 19 bases between the two ends. The CDR3 is 14 amino acids. The CDR3 bases are TGCGCCAGCAACCGCCGGGACTTCCCCGCCGAGCAGTACTTC. This gives the protein CASNRRDFPAEQYF.

The chain carries TRBV7-2 and TRBJ2-4, with TRBD2 matching 8 bases. The ends lost 5 bases at V and 3 bases at J; junction bases unmatched: 6. The CDR3 has 15 residues. The germline gives CDR1 SGHTA, CDR2 FQGNSA. The CDR3: CASSREGGGKNIQYF. The CDR3 DNA is TGTGCCAGCAGCCGGGAGGGAGGGGGCAAAAACATTCAGTACTTC.

The V call is TRBV7-2, the J call TRBJ1-5, with D uncertain. The CDR3 consists of 14 residues. Germline lookup yields CDR1 SGHTA and CDR2 FQGNSA. V was shortened by 6 bases and J by 1 base, with 10 bases between the two germline ends. The CDR3 sequence is CASSSSGSNQPQHF. The CDR3 DNA sequence: TGTGCCAGCAGTTCTAGTGGGAGCAATCAGCCCCAGCATTTT. The full variable domain, its missing parts supplied by reference TRBV7-2 and TRBJ1-5, is GAGVSQSPSNKVTEKGKDVELRCDPISGHTALYWYRQSLGQGLEFLIYFQGNSAPDKSGLPSDRFSAERTGGSVSTLTIQRTQQEDSAVYLCASSSSGSNQPQHFGDGTRLSIL.

This clone was seen just once. This chain connects TRBV27 to TRBJ2-7, with a tentative D call TRBD2 (6 bases). Trimming took off 1 base at V and 0 bases at J, with 10 bases between the two ends. The length of the CDR3 is 15 residues. Per the germline V gene, CDR1 is MNHEY and CDR2 is SMNVEV (reference sequence). Written as DNA, the CDR3 is TGTGCCAGCAGTTTATGGGGAGCGGGCTCCTACGAGCAGTACTTC. This gives the protein CASSLWGAGSYEQYF.

The genes are TRBV7-2 and TRBJ2-3, with TRBD2 as a possible D gene (5 bases). Trimming removed 4 bases from V and 6 bases from J, with 14 bases in between. The germline V gene has CDR1 SGHTA and CDR2 FQGNSA. The CDR3 contains 14 residues. CDR3 region: CASSSPRLADTQYF. In DNA form, the CDR3 reads TGTGCCAGCAGCTCCCCGCGATTAGCGGATACGCAGTATTTT.

The rearrangement links TRBV28 to TRBJ2-7; 8 bases line up with TRBD1. The germline gives CDR1 MDHEN, CDR2 SYDVKM. The CDR3 totals 13 residues. Trimming cost V 8 bases and J 5 bases; bases outside gene matches: 8. The chain's CDR3 is CASRPGGRDEQYF. DNA for the CDR3: TGTGCCAGCCGGCCAGGGGGCAGAGACGAGCAGTACTTC.

This clone appeared a few times. V and J are TRBV27 and TRBJ2-5; tentative D call: TRBD2 (5 bases). Looked up from germline, CDR1 is MNHEY and CDR2 is SMNVEV (reference sequence). CDR3 length: 14 residues. The ends were cut back, 2 bases at V and 5 bases at J, with 12 bases in the middle. The CDR3 is CASSLENERETQYF. The CDR3 DNA is TGTGCCAGCAGTTTAGAGAACGAGCGGGAGACCCAGTACTTC.

This clone was observed once. CDR3 DNA sequence: TGTGCCAGCAGCCGGGGACTAGCGGGTCACAGCTCCTACGAGCAGTACTTC. Translating it yields CASSRGLAGHSSYEQYF. This sequence joins TRBV7-2 and TRBJ2-7; the match to TRBD2 covers 12 bases. The V and J ends lost 5 bases and 0 bases, in that order; junction bases with no gene match: 8. The germline V gene encodes CDR1 SGHTA and CDR2 FQGNSA. The CDR3 loop spans 17 amino acids.